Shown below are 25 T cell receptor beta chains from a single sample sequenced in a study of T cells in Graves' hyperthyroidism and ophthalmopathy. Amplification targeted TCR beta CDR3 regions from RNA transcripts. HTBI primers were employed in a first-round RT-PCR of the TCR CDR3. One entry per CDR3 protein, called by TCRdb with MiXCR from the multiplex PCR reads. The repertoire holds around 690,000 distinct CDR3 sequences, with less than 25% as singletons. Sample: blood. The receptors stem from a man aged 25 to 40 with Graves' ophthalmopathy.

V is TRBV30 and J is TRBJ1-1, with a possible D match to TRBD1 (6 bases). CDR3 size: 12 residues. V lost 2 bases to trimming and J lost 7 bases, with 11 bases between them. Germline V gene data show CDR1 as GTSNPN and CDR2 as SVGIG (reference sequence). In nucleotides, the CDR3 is TGTGCCTGGAGTATAGGGGGAGTTGAAGCTTTCTTT. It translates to CAWSIGGVEAFF.

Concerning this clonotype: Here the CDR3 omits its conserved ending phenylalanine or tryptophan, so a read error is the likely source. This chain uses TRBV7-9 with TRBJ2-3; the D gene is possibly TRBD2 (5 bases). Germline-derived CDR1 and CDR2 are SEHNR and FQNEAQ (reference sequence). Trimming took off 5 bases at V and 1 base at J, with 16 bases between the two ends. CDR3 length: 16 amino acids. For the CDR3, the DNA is TGTGCCAGCAGCCTTCCGGCCTCGAGGGGCACAGATACGCAGTATCTT. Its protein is CASSLPASRGTDTQYL.

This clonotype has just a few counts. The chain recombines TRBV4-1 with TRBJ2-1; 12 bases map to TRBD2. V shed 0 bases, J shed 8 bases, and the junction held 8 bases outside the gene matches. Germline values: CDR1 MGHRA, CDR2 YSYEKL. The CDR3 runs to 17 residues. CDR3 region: CASSQESGLAGMDEQFF. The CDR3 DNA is TGCGCCAGCAGCCAAGAAAGTGGACTAGCGGGAATGGATGAGCAGTTCTTC.

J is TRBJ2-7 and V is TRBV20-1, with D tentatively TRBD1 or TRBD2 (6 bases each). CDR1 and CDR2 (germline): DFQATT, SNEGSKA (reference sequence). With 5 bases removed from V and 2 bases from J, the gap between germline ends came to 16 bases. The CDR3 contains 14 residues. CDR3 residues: CSAPLGGSTYEQYF. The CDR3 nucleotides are TGCAGTGCTCCCCTGGGGGGCAGCACCTACGAGCAGTACTTC.

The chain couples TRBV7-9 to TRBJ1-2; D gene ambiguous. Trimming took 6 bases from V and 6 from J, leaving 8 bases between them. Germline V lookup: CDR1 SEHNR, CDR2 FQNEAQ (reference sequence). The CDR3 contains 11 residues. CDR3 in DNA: TGTGCCAGCAGTGCGTCGGATGGCTACACCTTC. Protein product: CASSASDGYTF.

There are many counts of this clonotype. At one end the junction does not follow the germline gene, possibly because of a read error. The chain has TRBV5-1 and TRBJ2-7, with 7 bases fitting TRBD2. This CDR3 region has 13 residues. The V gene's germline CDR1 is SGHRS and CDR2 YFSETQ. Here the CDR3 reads CASSGDSSYEQYF. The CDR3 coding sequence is TGTGCCAGCAGCGGGGACTCCTCCTACGAGCAGTACTTC.

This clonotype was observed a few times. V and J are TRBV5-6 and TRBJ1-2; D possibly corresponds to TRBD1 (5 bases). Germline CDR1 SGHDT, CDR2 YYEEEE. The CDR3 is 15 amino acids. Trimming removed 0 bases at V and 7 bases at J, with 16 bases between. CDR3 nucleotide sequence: TGTGCCAGCAGCTTGGGACGCAGGGAACTAGGTGGCTACACCTTC. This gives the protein CASSLGRRELGGYTF.

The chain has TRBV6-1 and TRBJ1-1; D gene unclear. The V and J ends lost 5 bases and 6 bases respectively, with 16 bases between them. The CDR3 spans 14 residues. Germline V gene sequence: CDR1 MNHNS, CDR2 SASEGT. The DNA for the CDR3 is TGTGCCAGCAGTATAGGTGGGAGACCCCCTGAAGCTTTCTTT. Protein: CASSIGGRPPEAFF.

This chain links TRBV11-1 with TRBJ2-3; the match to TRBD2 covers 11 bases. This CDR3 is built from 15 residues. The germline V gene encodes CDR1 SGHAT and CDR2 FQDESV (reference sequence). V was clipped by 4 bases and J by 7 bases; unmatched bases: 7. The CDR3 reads CASSSGLADPNTQYF. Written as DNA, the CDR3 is TGTGCCAGCAGCTCGGGACTAGCGGACCCAAATACGCAGTATTTT.

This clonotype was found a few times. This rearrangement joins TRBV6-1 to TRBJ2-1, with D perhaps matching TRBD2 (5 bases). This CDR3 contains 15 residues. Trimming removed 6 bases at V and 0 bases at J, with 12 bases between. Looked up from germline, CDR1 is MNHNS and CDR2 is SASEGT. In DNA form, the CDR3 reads TGTGCCAGCAGGGAGCGGCTCAACTCCTACAATGAGCAGTTCTTC. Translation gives CASRERLNSYNEQFF.

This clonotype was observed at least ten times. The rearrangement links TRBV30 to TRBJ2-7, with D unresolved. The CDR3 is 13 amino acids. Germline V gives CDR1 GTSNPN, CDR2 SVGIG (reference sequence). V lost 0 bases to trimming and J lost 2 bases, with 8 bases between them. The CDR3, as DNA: TGTGCCTGGAGTGTAACCACAACCTACGAGCAGTACTTC. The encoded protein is CAWSVTTTYEQYF.

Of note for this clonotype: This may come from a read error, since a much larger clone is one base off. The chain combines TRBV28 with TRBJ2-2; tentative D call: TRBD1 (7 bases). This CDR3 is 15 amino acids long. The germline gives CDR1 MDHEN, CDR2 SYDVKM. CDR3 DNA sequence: TGTGCCAGCAGGAGAGACAGGGTAGATGGCGGGGAGCTGCTTTTT. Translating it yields CASRRDRVDGGELLF.

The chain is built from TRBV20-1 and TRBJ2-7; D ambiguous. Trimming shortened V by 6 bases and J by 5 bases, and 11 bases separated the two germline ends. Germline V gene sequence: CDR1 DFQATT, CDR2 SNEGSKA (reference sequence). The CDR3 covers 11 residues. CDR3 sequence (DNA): TGCAGTGCGAGGCAGGCGGACGAGCAGTACTTC. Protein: CSARQADEQYF.

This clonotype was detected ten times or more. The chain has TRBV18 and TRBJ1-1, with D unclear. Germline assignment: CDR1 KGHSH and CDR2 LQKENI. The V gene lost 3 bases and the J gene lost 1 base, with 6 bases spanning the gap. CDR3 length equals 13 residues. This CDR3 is CASSPVWNTEAFF. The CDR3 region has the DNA TGTGCCAGCTCACCTGTTTGGAACACTGAAGCTTTCTTT.

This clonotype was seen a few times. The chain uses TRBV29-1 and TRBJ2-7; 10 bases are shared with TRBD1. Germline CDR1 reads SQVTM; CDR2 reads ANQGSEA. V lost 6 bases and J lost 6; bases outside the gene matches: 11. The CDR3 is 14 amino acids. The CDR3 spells CSVQVGTGAIEQYF. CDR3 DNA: TGCAGCGTCCAAGTCGGGACAGGGGCCATCGAGCAGTACTTC.

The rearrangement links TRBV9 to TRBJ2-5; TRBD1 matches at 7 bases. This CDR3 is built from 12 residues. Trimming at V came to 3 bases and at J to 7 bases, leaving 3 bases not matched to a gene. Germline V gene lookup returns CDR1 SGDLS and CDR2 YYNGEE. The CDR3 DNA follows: TGTGCCAGCAGCGCCCCAGGGGGGACCCAGTACTTC. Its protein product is CASSAPGGTQYF.

The CDR3 spells CASRDIGSTGYEQYF. Written as DNA, the CDR3 is TGCGCCAGCAGGGACATCGGTAGCACAGGCTACGAGCAGTACTTC. This chain connects TRBV4-1 to TRBJ2-7, with D tentatively TRBD1 (5 bases). CDR1 MGHRA and CDR2 YSYEKL come from the germline V gene. Deletions cut 6 bases from V and 3 bases from J, with 18 bases between. The CDR3 is 15 amino acids.

CDR3 bases: TGTGCCAGCAGTTACTCGGACAGAGCCCCCTATGGCTACACCTTC. Its protein is CASSYSDRAPYGYTF. This chain links TRBV6-6 with TRBJ1-2; D is possibly TRBD1 (6 bases). The V gene's germline CDR1 is MNHNY and CDR2 SVGAGI (reference sequence). CDR3 size: 15 residues. V gave up 0 bases and J gave up 4 bases, with 12 bases separating them.

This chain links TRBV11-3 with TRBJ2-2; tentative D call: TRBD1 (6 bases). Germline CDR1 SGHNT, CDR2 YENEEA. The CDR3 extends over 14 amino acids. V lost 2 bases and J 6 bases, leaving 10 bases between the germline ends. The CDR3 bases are TGTGCCAGCAGCTTAAGGGGGAAGCCCGGGGAGCTGTTTTTT. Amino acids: CASSLRGKPGELFF.

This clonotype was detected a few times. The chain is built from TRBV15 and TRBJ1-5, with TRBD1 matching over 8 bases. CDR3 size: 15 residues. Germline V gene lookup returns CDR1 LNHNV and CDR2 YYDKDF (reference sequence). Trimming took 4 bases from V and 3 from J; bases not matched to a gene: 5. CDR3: CATSIVQGANQPQHF. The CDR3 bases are TGTGCCACCAGCATTGTCCAGGGGGCCAATCAGCCCCAGCATTTT.

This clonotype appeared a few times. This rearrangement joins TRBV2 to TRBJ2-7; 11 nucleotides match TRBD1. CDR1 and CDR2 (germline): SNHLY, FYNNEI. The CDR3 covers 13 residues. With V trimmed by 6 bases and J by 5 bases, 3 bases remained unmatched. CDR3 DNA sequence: TGTGCCAGCAGGCGGACAGGGGGCAACGAGCAGTACTTC. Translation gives CASRRTGGNEQYF.

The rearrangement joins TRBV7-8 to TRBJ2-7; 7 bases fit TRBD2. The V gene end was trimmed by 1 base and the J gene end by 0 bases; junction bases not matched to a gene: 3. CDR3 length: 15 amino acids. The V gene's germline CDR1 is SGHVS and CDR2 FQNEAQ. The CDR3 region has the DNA TGTGCCAGCAGCTTAGGCGGGAGCCTCTCCTACGAGCAGTACTTC. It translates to CASSLGGSLSYEQYF.

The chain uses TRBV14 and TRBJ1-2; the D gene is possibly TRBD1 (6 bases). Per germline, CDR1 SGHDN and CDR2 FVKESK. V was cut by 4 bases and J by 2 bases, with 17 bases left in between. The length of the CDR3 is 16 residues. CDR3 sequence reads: CASSLRRTAPNYGYTF. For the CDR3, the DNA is TGTGCCAGCAGCCTTCGCCGGACAGCACCAAACTATGGCTACACCTTC.

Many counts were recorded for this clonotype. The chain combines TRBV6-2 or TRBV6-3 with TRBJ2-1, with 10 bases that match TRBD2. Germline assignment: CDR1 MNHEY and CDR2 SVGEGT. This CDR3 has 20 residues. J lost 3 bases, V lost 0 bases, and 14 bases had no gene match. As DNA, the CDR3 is TGTGCCAGCAGTTACTCCCCGTTCGTGTATACTAGCGGGAACTACAATGAGCAGTTCTTC. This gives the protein CASSYSPFVYTSGNYNEQFF.

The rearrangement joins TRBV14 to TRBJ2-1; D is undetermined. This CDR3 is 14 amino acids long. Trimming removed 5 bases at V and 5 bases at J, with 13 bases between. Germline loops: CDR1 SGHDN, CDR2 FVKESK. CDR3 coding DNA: TGTGCCAGCAGCGACCCTAGAACTAACAATGAGCAGTTCTTC. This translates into CASSDPRTNNEQFF.